The subject of this entry is one T cell receptor beta chain. No antigen is known for it. With 9 bases removed from V and 6 bases from J, the gap between germline ends came to 18 bases. The CDR3 has 14 residues. Germline CDR1 is SGHRS and CDR2 is YFSETQ. This record belongs to a study of T cell responses to AZD1222 COVID-19 vaccine. Whole-study findings and limits: Spike-specific TCR breadth rose after two AZD1222 doses, and depth rose as well.

Only in-frame clones appear in the TCRdb table, and some are missing; sequencing was by immunoSEQ multiplex PCR. The sample carries approximately 160,000 clones, 90% to 95% recorded once. The V call is TRBV5-1, the J call TRBJ2-2; D unresolved. The sequencing used peripheral blood, collected 28 days after the second AZD1222 dose. The origin of this receptor is an adult who received the AZD1222 COVID-19 vaccine. CDR3 in amino acids: CATHLAPEAGELFF. CDR3 bases: TGCGCCACACACCTGGCCCCAGAGGCCGGGGAGCTGTTTTTT. Drawing the rest from reference TRBV5-1 and TRBJ2-2, the complete variable domain is KAGVTQTPRYLIKTRGQQVTLSCSPISGHRSVSWYQQTPGQGLQFLFEYFSETQRNKGNFPGRFSGRQFSNSRSEMNVSTLELGDSALYLCATHLAPEAGELFFGEGSRLTVL.